This T cell receptor beta chain was recorded in a study of Graves' ophthalmopathy and Graves' hyperthyroidism. Study-wide points: A majority of expanded thyroid clonotypes exceeding 0.001 frequency were likewise present in blood.

This clonotype turned up a few times. Its antigen is currently unknown. RNA transcripts served as template for amplifying TCR beta CDR3 sequences. Second-round multiplex PCR followed a first-round RT-PCR using HTBI primers. TCRdb ran MiXCR on the multiplex PCR reads and lists one entry per CDR3 protein. The profile covers about 620,000 distinct CDR3 sequences, with approximately 21% appearing a single time and around 6.9% taken by the ten largest. The origin of this receptor is a woman aged 18-29 years with stable Graves' hyperthyroidism. Some clones in this sample may be carry-over from other donors' samples. Sequencing used peripheral blood.

This CDR3 is CASSNGASYNSPLHF. The CDR3 bases are TGTGCCAGTAGTAACGGAGCCTCCTATAATTCACCCCTCCACTTT. This chain joins TRBV19 and TRBJ1-6; D unresolved. Germline loops: CDR1 LNHDA, CDR2 SQIVND (reference sequence). This CDR3 has 15 residues. The V end was cut by 4 bases, the J end by 0 bases, with 7 bases between. The full variable domain, in which reference TRBV19 and TRBJ1-6 provide the parts outside the CDR3, is DGGITQSPKYLFRKEGQNVTLSCEQNLNHDAMYWYRQDPGQGLRLIYYSQIVNDFQKGDIAEGYSVSREKKESFPLTVTSAQKNPTAFYLCASSNGASYNSPLHFGNGTRLTVT.